The 4 T cell receptor beta chains below all came from one sample that was sequenced in a study of OX40 agonist ivuxolimab in advanced cancers. Libraries came from the immunoSEQ multiplex PCR assay. The table was pulled from immuneACCESS by TCRdb, which kept in-frame rearrangements only. Such tables lose some clones; where checked, under half of the loss comes from unresolved V genes, and the rest has no known cause. The sample data list 75,000 to 100,000 clones, and 90% to 95% of these were observed just once. Jointly, the top ten make up roughly 0.31% of the sample. This specimen was CD4+ or CD8+ T cells sorted from blood, taken in a trial of the OX40 agonist ivuxolimab. The origin of the receptors is an adult with an advanced solid tumor such as melanoma, head and neck, liver or kidney cancer.

This rearrangement joins TRBV7-3 to TRBJ1-2; TRBD1 is a possible D gene (5 bases). Germline CDR1 and CDR2: SGHTA and FQGTGA. The CDR3 is made up of 13 amino acids. Between the trimmed V and J ends, which lost 2 bases and 6 bases, there was a span of 10 bases. The CDR3 here is CASSLGRADGYTF. DNA for the CDR3: TGTGCCAGCAGCTTAGGCAGGGCCGATGGCTACACCTTC. The entire variable domain, with the rest obtained from reference TRBV7-3 and TRBJ1-2, is as follows: GAGVSQTPSNKVTEKGKYVELRCDPISGHTALYWYRQSLGQGPEFLIYFQGTGAADDSGLPNDRFFAVRPEGSVSTLKIQRTERGDSAVYLCASSLGRADGYTFGSGTRLTVV.

This clone was recorded only once. The chain has TRBV7-8 and TRBJ2-7; D is perhaps TRBD2 (6 bases). This CDR3 contains 16 residues. Germline V gene data show CDR1 as SGHVS and CDR2 as FQNEAQ. V was cut by 8 bases and J by 1 base, with 21 bases left in between. CDR3 sequence (DNA): TGTGCCAGCCAGACGAGCGGGCGAGGACGGTCCTACGAGCAGTACTTC. The encoded protein is CASQTSGRGRSYEQYF.

Here the CDR3 reads CASTSGGPRAYEQYF. The CDR3, as DNA: TGTGCCAGCACTTCTGGAGGGCCCCGGGCCTACGAGCAGTACTTC. The V gene is TRBV28, the J gene TRBJ2-7; D is possibly TRBD2 (6 bases). Germline V gene data show CDR1 as MDHEN and CDR2 as SYDVKM. Deletions cut 7 bases from V and 2 bases from J, with 18 bases between. The CDR3 has 15 residues.

This clone was seen a handful of times. The chain uses TRBV20-1 and TRBJ2-2; D is unclear. V lost 6 bases, J lost 7 bases, and 9 bases lay in between. This CDR3 is 11 amino acids long. The germline CDR1 and CDR2 sequences are DFQATT and SNEGSKA (reference sequence). The CDR3 here is CSAGDGGELFF. The CDR3 bases are TGCAGTGCCGGAGATGGCGGGGAGCTGTTTTTT.